The T cell receptor beta chain under discussion was sequenced for a study of early T cells in non-severe SARS-CoV-2 infection (dated by TCRdb to about 2021). Turning to the overall study: Bulk RNA from unsorted whole blood was used for TCR sequencing, so alpha and beta chains could not be paired.

CDR3 length: 11 amino acids, cysteine to phenylalanine. CDR3 DNA is the only sequence kept; it has 33 bases, read in frame from the first base. From the germline V gene, CDR1 is MGHDK and CDR2 is SYGVNS. As to this clonotype: Its antigen specificity is not known. The junction shows a germline mismatch at one end, possibly a read error.

Broader findings and caveats from the paper: Matching against VDJdb was skewed toward anti-spike CD8 responses, likely underestimated virus-specific expansions, and missed private and CD4 specificities.

Receptor libraries were prepared by 5' RACE. For sequencing, a NextSeq 500 was employed. In the TCR library protocol, unique molecular identifiers were attached to individual cDNA molecules to correct for PCR bias and sequencing error. Sequencing covered both TCR alpha and beta chains, and within each sample the abundances of alpha and beta sequences were tightly co-correlated. Per the source publication's procedure: Decombinator V4 was used to perform V gene, J gene and CDR3 annotation of TCR sequences. Expanded TCRs were defined as changing significantly between any two time points under a Poisson model with p below 0.0001. TCR abundances were normalised to the total number of TCRs sequenced per sample and were expressed as counts per million. TRAV1-2 paired with TRAJ12, TRAJ20 or TRAJ33 defined MAIT TCRs, while TRAV10 paired with TRAJ18 defined iNKT TCRs. A search of VDJdb, accessed on 1 November 2021, was run for TCRs annotated to CMV, EBV and SARS-CoV-2, with TCRs annotated for multiple antigens excluded. In-frame beta chains were kept once TCRdb had trimmed the public reads at Q25 with fastp and called clones with MiXCR. Rows matching on CDR3 protein sequence are summarized as one entry with the most common DNA and genes. These V and J calls originate from TCRdb's pipeline instead of the authors' own analysis. The sample table shows about 50,000 distinct CDR3 sequences, and 7.5% to 9.5% are seen once. The ten largest clones take up 4% to 5% of the sample.

A case-control design nested within a healthcare worker cohort in London, UK, was used, with weekly nasopharyngeal swab PCR tests and blood sampling performed. Healthcare workers were recruited between 23 and 31 March 2020, during the week of the UK lockdown, and were followed weekly for up to about 15 weeks. Material for sequencing was whole blood. The chain links TRBV25-1 with TRBJ2-3; a stretch of 7 junction bases matches TRBD2. This receptor was identified in an adult who was a healthcare worker with PCR-confirmed SARS-CoV-2 infection or an uninfected control (not recorded which). The nucleotide sequence reads TGTGTCAGCGGGGACACAGATACGCAGTATTTT. It encodes CVSGDTDTQYF.